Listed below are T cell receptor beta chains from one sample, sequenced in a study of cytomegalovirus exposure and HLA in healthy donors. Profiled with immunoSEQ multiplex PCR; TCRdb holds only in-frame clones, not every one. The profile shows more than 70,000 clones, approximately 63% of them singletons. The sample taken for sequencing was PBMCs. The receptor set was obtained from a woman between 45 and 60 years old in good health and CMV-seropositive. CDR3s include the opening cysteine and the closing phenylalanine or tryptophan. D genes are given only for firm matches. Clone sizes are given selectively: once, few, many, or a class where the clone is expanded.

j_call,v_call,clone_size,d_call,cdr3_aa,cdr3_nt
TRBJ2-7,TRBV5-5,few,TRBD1,CASRRQGDSYEQYF,TGTGCCAGCAGGAGACAGGGGGACTCCTACGAGCAGTACTTC
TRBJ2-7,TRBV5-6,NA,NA,CASRREGGNYEQYF,TGTGCCAGCAGAAGAGAAGGGGGTAACTACGAGCAGTACTTC
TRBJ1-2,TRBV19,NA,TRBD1,CASSPGRGQGIIGYTF,TGTGCCAGTAGCCCCGGGAGGGGACAGGGTATCATTGGCTACACCTTC
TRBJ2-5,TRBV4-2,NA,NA,CASSQDPEGGHETQYF,TGTGCCAGCAGCCAAGATCCCGAGGGGGGGCACGAGACCCAGTACTTC
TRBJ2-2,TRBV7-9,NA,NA,CASSLGSGTGELFF,TGTGCCAGCAGCTTAGGTAGCGGCACCGGGGAGCTGTTTTTT
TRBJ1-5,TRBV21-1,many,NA,CASRRDRGNQPQHF,TGTGCCAGCAGGAGAGACCGGGGAAATCAGCCCCAGCATTTT
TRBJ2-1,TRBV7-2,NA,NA,CASSFSGMRYNEQFF,TGTGCCAGCAGCTTCTCAGGGATGAGGTACAATGAGCAGTTCTTC
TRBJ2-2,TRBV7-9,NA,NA,CASSLTASTGELFF,TGTGCCAGCAGCTTAACTGCGAGCACCGGGGAGCTGTTTTTT
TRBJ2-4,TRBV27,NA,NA,CASSPGSGLNIQYF,TGTGCCAGCAGTCCGGGAAGCGGGCTAAACATTCAGTACTTC
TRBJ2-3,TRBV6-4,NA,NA,CASSGRAGDTQYF,TGTGCCAGCAGTGGCAGGGCCGGAGATACGCAGTATTTT
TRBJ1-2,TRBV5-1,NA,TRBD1,CASSKNYLEGQEKINYGYTF,TGCGCCAGCAGCAAAAACTACTTAGAGGGACAGGAGAAAATTAACTATGGCTACACCTTC
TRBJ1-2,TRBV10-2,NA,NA,CASSESPGNYGYTF,TGCGCCAGCAGTGAGTCGCCAGGCAACTATGGCTACACCTTC
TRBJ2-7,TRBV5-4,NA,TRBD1,CASSGTGGGYEQYF,TGTGCCAGCAGCGGGACAGGGGGAGGCTACGAGCAGTACTTC
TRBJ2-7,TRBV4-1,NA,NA,CASSSGLSYEQYF,TGCGCCAGCAGCTCCGGACTGTCCTACGAGCAGTACTTC
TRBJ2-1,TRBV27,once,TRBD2,CASTLRLAGWDEQFF,TGTGCCAGCACCCTACGACTAGCGGGGTGGGATGAGCAGTTCTTC
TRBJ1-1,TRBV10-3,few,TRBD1,CAISTGGWTNTEAFF,TGTGCCATTTCGACAGGGGGCTGGACTAACACTGAAGCTTTCTTT
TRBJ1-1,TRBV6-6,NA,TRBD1,CASRTLPGQGTAFF,TGTGCCAGCAGAACCCTTCCGGGACAGGGGACAGCTTTCTTT
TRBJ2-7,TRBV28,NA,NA,CASRTALGGIGEQYF,TGTGCCAGCAGAACGGCCTTGGGCGGGATAGGGGAGCAGTACTTC
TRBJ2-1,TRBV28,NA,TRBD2,CASNNFRDYSNEQFF,TGTGCCAGCAATAACTTCCGGGACTACTCCAATGAGCAGTTCTTC
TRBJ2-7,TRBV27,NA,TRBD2,CASSGLAGYEQYF,TGTGCCAGCAGTGGACTAGCGGGCTACGAGCAGTACTTC
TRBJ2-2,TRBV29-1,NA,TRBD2,CSVRLASFTGELFF,TGCAGCGTCAGACTAGCGAGCTTCACCGGGGAGCTGTTTTTT
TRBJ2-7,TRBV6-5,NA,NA,CASSYSTDTYEQYF,TGTGCCAGCAGTTACTCGACTGATACCTACGAGCAGTACTTC
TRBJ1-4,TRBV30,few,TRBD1,CAWSKRQGVGEKLFF,TGTGCCTGGAGTAAAAGACAGGGGGTTGGGGAAAAACTGTTTTTT
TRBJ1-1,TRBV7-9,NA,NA,CASSLGAGNTEAFF,TGTGCCAGCAGTTTAGGGGCCGGGAACACTGAAGCTTTCTTT
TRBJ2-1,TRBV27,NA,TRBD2,CASSTSGLAGDREQFF,TGTGCCAGCAGTACATCGGGACTAGCGGGAGATCGTGAGCAGTTCTTC
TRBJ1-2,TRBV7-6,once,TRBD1,CASSLGQGYGYTF,TGTGCCAGCAGCTTAGGACAGGGGTATGGCTACACCTTC
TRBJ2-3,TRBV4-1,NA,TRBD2,CASSQAILAGGRDTQYF,TGCGCCAGCAGCCAAGCTATACTAGCGGGGGGCCGAGATACGCAGTATTTT
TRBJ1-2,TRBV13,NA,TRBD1,CASSMTGIRTFYYGYTF,TGTGCCAGCAGCATGACAGGGATCCGAACGTTTTACTATGGCTACACCTTC
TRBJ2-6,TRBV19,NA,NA,CASTPDRPYSGANVLTF,TGTGCCAGTACCCCAGACAGGCCCTACTCTGGGGCCAACGTCCTGACTTTC
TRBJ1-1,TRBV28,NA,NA,CASRAPEGRDEAFF,TGTGCCAGCAGGGCTCCGGAGGGAAGGGATGAAGCTTTCTTT
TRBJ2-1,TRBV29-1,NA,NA,CSVDEASGSYNEQFF,TGCAGCGTTGATGAGGCTAGTGGGTCCTACAATGAGCAGTTCTTC
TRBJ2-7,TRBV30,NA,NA,CAWSGQAGYEQYF,TGTGCCTGGAGTGGTCAGGCGGGCTACGAGCAGTACTTC
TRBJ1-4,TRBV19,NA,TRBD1,CASSIDGPGQIATNEKLFF,TGTGCCAGTAGTATAGATGGTCCGGGACAGATTGCAACTAATGAAAAACTGTTTTTT
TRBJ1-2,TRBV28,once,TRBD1,CATGQGAYGYTF,TGTGCCACCGGACAGGGGGCTTATGGCTACACCTTC
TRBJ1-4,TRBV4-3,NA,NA,CASCRGYATNEKLFF,TGCGCCAGTTGTAGAGGGTATGCAACTAATGAAAAACTGTTTTTT
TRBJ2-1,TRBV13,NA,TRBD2,CASSPSKRTSGKYNEQFF,TGTGCCAGCAGCCCCTCGAAGAGGACTAGCGGAAAATACAATGAGCAGTTCTTC
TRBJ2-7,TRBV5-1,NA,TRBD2,CASSLAASGRAEQYF,TGCGCCAGCAGCTTGGCGGCTAGCGGGAGGGCCGAGCAGTACTTC
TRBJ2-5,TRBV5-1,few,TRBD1,CASSATGGGETQYF,TGCGCCAGCAGCGCCACAGGGGGCGGAGAGACCCAGTACTTC
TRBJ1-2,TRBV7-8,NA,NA,CASSLGGHAGSYGYTF,TGTGCCAGCAGCTTAGGAGGGCACGCGGGATCCTATGGCTACACCTTC
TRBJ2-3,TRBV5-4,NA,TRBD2,CASSPLAGGPQDTQYF,TGTGCCAGCAGCCCCCTTGCGGGGGGACCCCAAGATACGCAGTATTTT
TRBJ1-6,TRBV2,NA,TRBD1,CASSSSGQWNSPLHF,TGTGCCAGCAGTTCATCGGGACAGTGGAATTCACCCCTCCACTTT
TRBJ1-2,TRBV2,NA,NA,CASRARPGQDLYGYTF,TGTGCCAGCAGAGCTAGACCGGGACAAGATTTATATGGCTACACCTTC
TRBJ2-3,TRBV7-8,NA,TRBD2,CASSFTGTSGEDTQYF,TGTGCCAGCAGCTTCACCGGGACTAGCGGGGAAGATACGCAGTATTTT
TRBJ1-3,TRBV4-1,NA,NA,CASSQELRDFGNTIYF,TGCGCCAGCAGCCAAGAATTAAGGGACTTTGGAAACACCATATATTTT
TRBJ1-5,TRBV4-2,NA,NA,CASSHDQGNQLQHF,TGTGCCAGCAGCCATGACCAGGGGAATCAGCTCCAGCATTTT
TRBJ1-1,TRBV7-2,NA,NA,CASSLGFDTEAFF,TGTGCCAGCAGCCTAGGTTTCGACACTGAAGCTTTCTTT
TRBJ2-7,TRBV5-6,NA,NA,CASSLSSSYEQYF,TGTGCCAGCAGCTTGTCGAGCTCCTACGAGCAGTACTTC
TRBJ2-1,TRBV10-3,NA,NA,CAISESLDKTYNEQFF,TGTGCCATCAGTGAGTCCTTGGACAAAACCTACAATGAGCAGTTCTTC
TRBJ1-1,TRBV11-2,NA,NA,CASNFMGGGGSAEAFF,TGTGCCAGCAACTTTATGGGGGGGGGCGGGTCGGCTGAAGCTTTCTTT
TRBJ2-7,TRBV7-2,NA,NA,CASTPNRVSYEQYF,TGTGCCAGCACACCTAACAGGGTTTCCTACGAGCAGTACTTC
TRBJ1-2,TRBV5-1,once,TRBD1,CASSLPPLGGDGYTF,TGCGCCAGCAGCTTGCCTCCTCTAGGGGGCGACGGCTACACCTTC
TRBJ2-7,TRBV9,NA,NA,CASSVGGSGEFYEQYF,TGTGCCAGCAGCGTAGGGGGGTCGGGAGAATTTTACGAGCAGTACTTC
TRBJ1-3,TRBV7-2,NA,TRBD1,CASSHDRGANGNTIYF,TGTGCCAGCAGCCATGACAGGGGGGCTAATGGAAACACCATATATTTT